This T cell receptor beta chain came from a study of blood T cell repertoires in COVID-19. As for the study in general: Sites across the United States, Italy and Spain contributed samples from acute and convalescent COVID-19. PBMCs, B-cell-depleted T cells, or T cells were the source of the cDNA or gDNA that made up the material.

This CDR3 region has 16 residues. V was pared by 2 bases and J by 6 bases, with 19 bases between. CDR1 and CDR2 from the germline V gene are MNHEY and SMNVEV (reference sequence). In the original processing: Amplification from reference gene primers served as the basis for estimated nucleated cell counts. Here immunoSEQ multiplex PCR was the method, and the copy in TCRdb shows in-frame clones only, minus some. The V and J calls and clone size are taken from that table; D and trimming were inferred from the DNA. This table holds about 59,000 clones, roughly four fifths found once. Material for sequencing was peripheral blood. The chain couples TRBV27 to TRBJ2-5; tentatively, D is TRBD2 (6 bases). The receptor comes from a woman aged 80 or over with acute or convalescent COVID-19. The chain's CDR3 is CASSLVGDSNGKTQYF. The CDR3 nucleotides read TGTGCCAGCAGTTTAGTCGGGGACTCCAACGGCAAGACCCAGTACTTC.